Below are 2 T cell receptor beta chains sequenced from a single sample in a study of blood T cells in healthy people across ages. A second PCR, run for about 7 to 11 cycles, used a sample-barcoded 5' primer plus a J-beta primer mix. TCRdb ran MiXCR on the 5' RACE reads and lists one entry per CDR3 protein. The sample contains hundreds of thousands of distinct CDR3 sequences, about three fifths of which appear only once. The sequenced material came from blood. These TCRs come from a man aged 25 to 40 in good health.

This clonotype turned up a few times. The junction and the germline gene differ at one end; a read error may be behind it. V gene TRBV5-8 combines with J gene TRBJ2-1; D may match TRBD1 or TRBD2 (5 bases each). Germline CDR1 and CDR2: SGHTS and YDEGEE. The CDR3 covers 12 residues. The CDR3 loop reads CASRFLGHEQFF. CDR3 DNA: TGTGCCAGCCGCTTTCTGGGACATGAGCAGTTCTTC.

The rearrangement uses TRBV7-2 and TRBJ2-1; TRBD1 matches at 9 bases. The CDR3 is made up of 17 amino acids. Germline V gene sequence: CDR1 SGHTA, CDR2 FQGNSA. With 6 bases clipped from V and 3 bases from J, the junction kept 12 bases outside the gene matches. CDR3 bases: TGTGCCAGCAGAAAAAATTCCCCGGGACAGGGCTACAATGAGCAGTTCTTC. This gives the protein CASRKNSPGQGYNEQFF.